This section outlines one T cell receptor (beta chain) sequence together with its context. The antigen remains unidentified. The data stem from a study of cytomegalovirus exposure and HLA in healthy donors. Study-level points and caveats: Some public TCRs appeared in many individuals, while most sequences were rare.

Primers included in the PCR were 60 Vbeta and 13 Jbeta primers. TCRdb's table, derived via immunoSEQ multiplex PCR, lists solely in-frame clones and lacks some. The sample shows under 200,000 clones, about 75% of them seen only once. With V trimmed by 3 bases and J by 6 bases, 6 bases remained unmatched. Germline lookup yields CDR1 MDHEN and CDR2 SYDVKM. The CDR3 totals 14 residues. The receptor's source is a middle-aged woman in good health and CMV-seropositive. This sequence joins TRBV28 and TRBJ2-7; 9 positions agree with TRBD2. The sequencing input was PBMCs. The chain's CDR3 is CASSLEAGGFEQYF. The CDR3 nucleotides are TGTGCCAGCAGTTTGGAAGCGGGAGGATTCGAGCAGTACTTC.